These 8 T cell receptor beta chains were sequenced from one sample in a study of blood T cell repertoires in COVID-19. Profiling relied on immunoSEQ multiplex PCR, and the TCRdb table lists in-frame clones only, not all of them. The data show 310,000 or so clones, with 80% to 90% seen just once and around 1.2% held by the top ten. Sequenced: peripheral blood. Receptors originate from a woman aged 45-65 years with acute or convalescent COVID-19.

The chain carries TRBV27 and TRBJ1-6; D is uncertain. V was shortened by 7 bases and J by 3 bases, with 4 bases between the two germline ends. CDR3 size: 12 residues. The germline V gene encodes CDR1 MNHEY and CDR2 SMNVEV (reference sequence). The CDR3 coding sequence is TGTGCCAGCACCAACTATAATTCACCCCTCCACTTT. Residues: CASTNYNSPLHF.

The chain couples TRBV29-1 to TRBJ2-5; possibly TRBD2 for D (6 bases). Looked up from germline, CDR1 is SQVTM and CDR2 is ANQGSEA. The CDR3 runs to 12 residues. Trimming took 4 bases from V and 2 from J, leaving 8 bases between them. The CDR3 protein is CSVVGRQETQYF. For the CDR3, the DNA is TGCAGCGTTGTAGGGAGGCAAGAGACCCAGTACTTC.

The rearrangement links TRBV6-6 to TRBJ1-4, with 9 bases identical to TRBD1. The length of the CDR3 is 13 residues. Trimming cost V 10 bases and J 8 bases; bases outside gene matches: 8. The germline CDR1 and CDR2 sequences are MNHNY and SVGAGI (reference sequence). The CDR3 coding sequence is TGTGCCACCCTGGGACAGGGTCGGGAAAAACTGTTTTTT. This gives the protein CATLGQGREKLFF.

The rearrangement joins TRBV6-1 to TRBJ2-1, with 7 bases that match TRBD2. There are 16 residues in the CDR3. With 3 bases clipped from V and 10 bases from J, the junction kept 15 bases outside the gene matches. The germline CDR1 and CDR2 sequences are MNHNS and SASEGT. The CDR3 nucleotides are TGTGCCAGCAGTGATCTGGGACTACCTTTTCCGGAGGAGCAGTTCTTC. This encodes CASSDLGLPFPEEQFF.

This rearrangement joins TRBV6-1 to TRBJ1-6, with a weak D call TRBD1 (6 bases). V was shortened by 3 bases and J by 10 bases, with 10 bases between the two germline ends. Germline CDR1 reads MNHNS; CDR2 reads SASEGT. The CDR3 consists of 13 residues. CDR3 sequence (DNA): TGTGCCAGCAGTGATCGGGACACCTCACCCCTCCACTTT. Protein product: CASSDRDTSPLHF.

This sequence joins TRBV9 and TRBJ2-1; 10 positions match TRBD1. The CDR3 is made up of 16 amino acids. Germline loops: CDR1 SGDLS, CDR2 YYNGEE. With 4 bases clipped from V and 6 bases from J, the junction kept 10 bases outside the gene matches. The CDR3 DNA reads as TGTGCCAGCAGCCCAGGGGGGGACAGGGGCGTCAATGAGCAGTTCTTC. As protein: CASSPGGDRGVNEQFF.

The rearrangement links TRBV3-1 (or the pseudogene TRBV3-2) to TRBJ1-2; D might be TRBD1 (6 bases). CDR1 is LGHDT and CDR2 is YNNKEL in the germline V gene (reference sequence). V gave up 7 bases and J gave up 4 bases, with 22 bases separating them. The CDR3 extends over 16 amino acids. CDR3 nucleotides: TGTGCCAGCACCCATGGGGGGGGCAGAGCGGCCTATGGCTACACCTTC. Translation: CASTHGGGRAAYGYTF.

The rearrangement uses TRBV10-3 and TRBJ2-5, with D unresolved. The CDR3 spans 12 residues. V lost 0 bases to trimming and J lost 5 bases, with 4 bases between them. Germline loops: CDR1 ENHRY, CDR2 SYGVKD. CDR3 bases: TGTGCCATCAGTGAGTCTCTGGAGACCCAGTACTTC. It is translated as CAISESLETQYF.